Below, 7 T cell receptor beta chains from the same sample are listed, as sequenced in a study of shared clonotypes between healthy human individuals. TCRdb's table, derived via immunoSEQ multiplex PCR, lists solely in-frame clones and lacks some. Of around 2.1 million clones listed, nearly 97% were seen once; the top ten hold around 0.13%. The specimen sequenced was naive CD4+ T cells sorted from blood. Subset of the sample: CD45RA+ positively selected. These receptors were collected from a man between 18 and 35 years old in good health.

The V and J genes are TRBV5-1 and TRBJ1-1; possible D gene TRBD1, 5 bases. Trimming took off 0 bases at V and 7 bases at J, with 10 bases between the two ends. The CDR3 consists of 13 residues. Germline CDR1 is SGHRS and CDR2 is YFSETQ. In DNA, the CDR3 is TGCGCCAGCAGCTTGGCTACAGGCTTTGAAGCTTTCTTT. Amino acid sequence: CASSLATGFEAFF.

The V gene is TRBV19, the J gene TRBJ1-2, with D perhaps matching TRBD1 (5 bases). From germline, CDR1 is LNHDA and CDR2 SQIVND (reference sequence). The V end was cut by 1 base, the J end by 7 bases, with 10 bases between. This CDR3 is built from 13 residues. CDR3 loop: CASSIVAGSGYTF. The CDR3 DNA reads TGTGCCAGTAGTATAGTGGCAGGGTCTGGCTACACCTTC.

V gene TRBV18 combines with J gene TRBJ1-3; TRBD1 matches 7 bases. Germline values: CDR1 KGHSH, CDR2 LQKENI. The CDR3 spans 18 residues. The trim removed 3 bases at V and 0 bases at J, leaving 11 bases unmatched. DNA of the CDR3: TGTGCCAGCTCACCGAAGGAGGGGGCCCCTTCCTCTGGAAACACCATATATTTT. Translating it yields CASSPKEGAPSSGNTIYF.

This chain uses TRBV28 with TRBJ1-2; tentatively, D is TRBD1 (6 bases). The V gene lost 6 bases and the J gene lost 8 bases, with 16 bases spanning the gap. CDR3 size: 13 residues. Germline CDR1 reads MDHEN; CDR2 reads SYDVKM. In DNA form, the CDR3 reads TGTGCCAGCAGAAACAGGGAGCTATGGGGCTACACCTTC. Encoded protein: CASRNRELWGYTF.

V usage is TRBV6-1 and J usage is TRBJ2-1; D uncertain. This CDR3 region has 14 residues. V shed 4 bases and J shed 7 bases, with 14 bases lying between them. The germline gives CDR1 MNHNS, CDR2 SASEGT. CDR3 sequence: CASSGSPDFNEQFF. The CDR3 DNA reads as TGTGCCAGCAGTGGATCCCCAGACTTTAATGAGCAGTTCTTC.

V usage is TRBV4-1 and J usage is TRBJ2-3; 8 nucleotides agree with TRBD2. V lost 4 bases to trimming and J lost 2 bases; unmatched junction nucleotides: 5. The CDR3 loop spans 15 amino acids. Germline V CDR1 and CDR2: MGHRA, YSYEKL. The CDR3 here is CASSRGLANTDTQYF. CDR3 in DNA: TGCGCCAGCAGCCGAGGACTAGCCAACACAGATACGCAGTATTTT.

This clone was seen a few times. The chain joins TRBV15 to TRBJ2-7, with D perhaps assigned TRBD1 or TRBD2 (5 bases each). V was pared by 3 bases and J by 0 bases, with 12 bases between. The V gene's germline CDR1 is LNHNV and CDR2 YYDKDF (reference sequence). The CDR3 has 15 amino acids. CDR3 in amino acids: CATSSTGTYSYEQYF. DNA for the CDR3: TGTGCCACCAGCAGCACCGGGACCTACTCCTACGAGCAGTACTTC.